This is a list of T cell receptor beta chains from one sample in a study of a mutant IDH1 vaccine in newly diagnosed glioma. The antigens of these receptors remain unknown. Sequencing used immunoSEQ multiplex PCR; TCRdb keeps in-frame clones, though not all of them. The data contain roughly 72,000 clones, 91% of them singletons. Sequenced material: PBMCs, taken from a glioma patient whose treatment included an IDH1 peptide vaccine. The receptor set was obtained from a woman aged 50 to 60 with glioma. Each CDR3 is given without its conserved first and last residue. D genes are given only for firm matches.

d_call v_call cdr3_aa
TRBD1 TRBV9 ASSKDRARELF
TRBD2 TRBV2 ASSPSGASYEQY
- TRBV10-3 ASQQGIGYEQY
- TRBV4-2 ASSQVSLTSGADTQY
- TRBV28 ASSSGTIEKLF
- TRBV28 ASSSQGLGVAGELF
- TRBV7-3 ASSPWGGTEAF
TRBD2 TRBV11-3 ASSLGRGLGGPRDTQY
- TRBV9 ASSVGLGLYEQY
- TRBV9 ASSAPTDHEQY
TRBD2 TRBV5-4 ASSLAGGSSYEQY
- TRBV10-1 ASSERMLATDTQY
- TRBV9 ASSVGRGTGAYNEQF
TRBD1 TRBV5-1 ASQGQEASGELF
TRBD1 TRBV5-1 ASSLGSGGQEQPQH
- TRBV4-1 ASSQERGLLSPYGYT
- TRBV5-8 ASSFGPEGTTEAF
- TRBV10-2 ASSDQGEDQPQH
- TRBV6-5 ASSYSWVQAGYEQY
TRBD2 TRBV5-1 ASSSAVAGGYEQY
- TRBV9 ASSVFQNTEAF
TRBD1 TRBV19 ASSSTGTGFWAF
- TRBV7-9 ASSGQLDSPLH
- TRBV27 ASSPVSTNTEAF
- TRBV6-5 ASSLGSFYGYT
TRBD1 TRBV19 ASSRGQGNIQY
- TRBV5-4 ASSSAVRGANTEAF
- TRBV28 ASTDNREGAEAF
- TRBV15 ATSRVRQDTEAF
- TRBV5-1 ASSLAARGEQY
- TRBV29-1 SVSGPGSADTQY
- TRBV9 ASSSGSGGAGELF
- TRBV19 ASSRDSVEAF